A selection of T cell receptor beta chains follows, all from one sample in a study of cytomegalovirus exposure and HLA in healthy donors. Produced via immunoSEQ multiplex PCR; TCRdb's table is partial and in-frame only. The sample holds 200,000 or so clones, 65% to 90% seen once. What was sequenced was PBMCs. The receptor source for this set is a man aged 35 to 55 in good health and CMV-seropositive. Each CDR3 is given with its conserved first and last residue. Expanded clones get a size class; other rows say once, few or many, or leave the size out.

len,j_gene,v_gene,abundance,CDR3aa
15,TRBJ2-7,TRBV5-6,NA,CASSLGGTSADEQYF
14,TRBJ1-2,TRBV7-3,NA,CASSLSGTNGGYTF
16,TRBJ2-7,TRBV7-8,NA,CASSLATGSPFYEQYF
14,TRBJ1-6,TRBV7-9,NA,CASSLPLRNSPLHF
11,TRBJ2-7,TRBV27,NA,CASRGALEQYF
14,TRBJ1-1,TRBV2,NA,CASSEARGARAAFF
16,TRBJ2-5,TRBV5-4,NA,CASSSGLAGGQETQYF
17,TRBJ2-1,TRBV7-2,NA,CASSFWTGPFSYNEQFF
12,TRBJ2-7,TRBV6-5,NA,CASRDRAYEQYF
15,TRBJ2-1,TRBV27,once,CASSFRGTYYNEQFF
16,TRBJ1-6,TRBV7-6,once,CASSLVSQSSSSPLHF
13,TRBJ1-1,TRBV11-3,NA,CASSLELNTEAFF
12,TRBJ2-5,TRBV30,once,CAWTRVRETQYF
11,TRBJ1-2,TRBV10-2,NA,CASSEPRGYTF
14,TRBJ2-7,TRBV13,NA,CASRPGTEGLEQYF
18,TRBJ2-4,TRBV7-2,NA,CASSLDPLAGGRGNIQYF
15,TRBJ2-2,TRBV4-3,NA,CASSQGLPGTGELFF
15,TRBJ2-5,TRBV18,NA,CASSPPGGGVETQYF
11,TRBJ2-1,TRBV27,NA,CASRTSGEQFF
15,TRBJ1-2,TRBV7-9,NA,CASSQGGGGPSGYTF
13,TRBJ1-1,TRBV5-1,NA,CASSSTRGGRAFF
15,TRBJ2-5,TRBV5-1,NA,CASSLGRKYPETQYF
14,TRBJ1-2,TRBV27,NA,CASSPGTGNYGYTF
14,NA,TRBV7-2,NA,CASSHGTGAYEQYF
11,TRBJ1-2,TRBV11-2,few,CASSFGGGYTF
16,TRBJ2-1,TRBV5-4,NA,CASSTSSGGARNEQFF
15,TRBJ1-5,TRBV2,NA,CASSPGQGAGQPQHF
16,TRBJ1-3,TRBV7-6,NA,CASSPDGAISGNTIYF
14,TRBJ2-7,TRBV7-9,NA,CASSPPGQGVEQYF
16,TRBJ2-2,TRBV5-1,NA,CASTPKAGGNTGELFF
15,TRBJ1-6,TRBV7-9,NA,CASSSGTVYNSPLHF
14,TRBJ2-7,TRBV11-3,few,CASSLAGTEYEQYF
14,TRBJ1-1,TRBV5-4,NA,CASSPTGAGTEAFF
16,TRBJ1-4,TRBV7-9,NA,CASSLGPGSTNEKLFF
16,TRBJ2-3,TRBV6-5,NA,CASSYSLAGGTDTQYF
18,TRBJ2-7,TRBV5-4,NA,CASSRPRTGGKFSYEQYF
17,TRBJ1-5,TRBV19,NA,CASSIDPPGYSNQPQHF
16,TRBJ2-3,TRBV4-3,NA,CASSPGGAGATDTQYF
15,TRBJ2-7,TRBV9,NA,CASSVGPGGTYEQYF
23,TRBJ2-4,TRBV12-2,few,CASRYSSGTSGGQGELAKNIQYF
16,TRBJ2-1,TRBV19,once,CASRHSGGVRTNEQFF
17,TRBJ2-1,TRBV4-3,NA,CASSQDNVGVTYNEQFF
16,TRBJ2-7,TRBV7-9,NA,CASSLAGLAGKQEQYF
15,TRBJ2-7,TRBV7-9,NA,CASSLSRTPRHEQYF
15,TRBJ2-5,TRBV4-1,NA,CASSQHRQGEETQYF
14,TRBJ2-1,TRBV9,NA,CASSVSSSPNEQFF
14,TRBJ1-2,TRBV29-1,NA,CSVEDPQGWYGYTF
15,TRBJ2-3,TRBV7-8,NA,CASSRKGLSTDTQYF
15,TRBJ2-5,TRBV4-3,NA,CASSLQVDSQETQYF